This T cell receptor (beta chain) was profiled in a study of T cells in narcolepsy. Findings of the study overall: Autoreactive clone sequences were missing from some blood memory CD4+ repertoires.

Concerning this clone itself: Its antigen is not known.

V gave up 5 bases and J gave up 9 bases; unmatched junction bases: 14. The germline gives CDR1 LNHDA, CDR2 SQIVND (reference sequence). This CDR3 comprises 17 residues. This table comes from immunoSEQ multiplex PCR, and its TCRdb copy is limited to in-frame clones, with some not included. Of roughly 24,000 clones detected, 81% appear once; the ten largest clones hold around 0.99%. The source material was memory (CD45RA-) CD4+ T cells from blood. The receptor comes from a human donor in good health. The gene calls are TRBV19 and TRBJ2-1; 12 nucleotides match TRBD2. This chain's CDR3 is CASSAYTSGRWVGEQFF. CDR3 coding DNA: TGTGCCAGTAGTGCCTATACTAGCGGGAGGTGGGTTGGTGAGCAGTTCTTC.